This passage covers 32 T cell receptor beta chains from one sample sequenced in a study of CD8+CD57+ T cells in acquired aplastic anemia. Patients sequenced had flow cytometry evidence of CD8+CD57+ cell expansion. Genomic DNA acted as the template from which TCR beta VDJ combination and CDR3 sequence profiling were carried out. In TCRdb, the reads were re-called with MiXCR into one record per CDR3 protein. The table has around 500,000 distinct CDR3 sequences, 25% to 40% seen once. Sequenced material: sorted CD4+, CD8+, or CD8+CD57+ T cells (not recorded which) from PBMCs. The receptors originated from a human donor with aplastic anemia.

The J gene is TRBJ1-6, the V gene TRBV2; 7 bases align to TRBD1. The CDR3 consists of 15 residues. CDR1 is SNHLY and CDR2 is FYNNEI in the germline V gene. V gave up 6 bases and J gave up 8 bases; unmatched junction bases: 10. The CDR3 reads CASSEQGQVHSPLHF. The CDR3 DNA follows: TGTGCCAGCAGCGAACAGGGGCAGGTCCATTCACCCCTCCACTTT.

Details on this clonotype: One base away lies a much larger clone, so this may be a sequencing read error. This chain uses TRBV20-1 with TRBJ1-1; D gene uncertain. The CDR3 covers 12 residues. Germline CDR1 DFQATT, CDR2 SNEGSKA (reference sequence). The CDR3 here is CNASTYGTEAFF. The CDR3 bases are TGCAATGCTTCTACATATGGGACTGAAGCTTTCTTT.

This clonotype has only a few counts. The chain has TRBV6-1 and TRBJ1-5; D is ambiguous. CDR3 size: 13 residues. The V gene's germline CDR1 is MNHNS and CDR2 SASEGT. Between the trimmed V and J ends, which lost 5 bases and 5 bases, there was a span of 10 bases. The CDR3 spells CASSKFRDQPQHF. The DNA of the CDR3 is TGTGCCAGCAGTAAGTTTAGGGATCAGCCCCAGCATTTT.

Many counts were recorded for this clonotype. V and J are TRBV4-2 and TRBJ1-6; possible D gene TRBD1, 6 bases. The germline V gene has CDR1 LGHNA and CDR2 YNFKEQ. This CDR3 comprises 15 residues. V was cut by 0 bases and J by 9 bases, with 12 bases left in between. The CDR3 nucleotides are TGTGCCAGCAGCCAAGACAGGGGAGTAAGTTCACCCCTCCACTTT. As protein: CASSQDRGVSSPLHF.

As concerns this clonotype: At one end, the junction sequence differs from germline, possibly due to a read error. This rearrangement joins TRBV15 to TRBJ1-6, with D uncertain. Germline V lookup: CDR1 LNHNV, CDR2 YYDKDF (reference sequence). The CDR3 covers 14 residues. Here the CDR3 reads CATSRYRDNSPLRF. In DNA form, the CDR3 reads TGCGCCACCAGCAGGTACAGAGATAATTCACCCCTCCGCTTT.

This sequence joins TRBV3-1 and TRBJ1-2, with no clear D. Germline CDR1 is LGHDT and CDR2 is YNNKEL (reference sequence). CDR3 length equals 12 residues. Between the trimmed V and J ends, which lost 0 bases and 8 bases, there was a span of 7 bases. The CDR3 reads CASSQEFSGYTF. The CDR3, as DNA: TGTGCCAGCAGCCAAGAATTTTCCGGCTACACCTTC.

In its sample, this clonotype was seen many times. The chain recombines TRBV19 with TRBJ2-1, with a weak D call TRBD1 (6 bases). CDR1 and CDR2 from the germline V gene are LNHDA and SQIVND (reference sequence). The CDR3 sequence is 13 residues long. The V and J ends lost 8 bases and 6 bases respectively, with 14 bases between them. The CDR3, as DNA: TGTGCCAGTGGAACAGGGTTGGCCAATGAGCAGTTCTTC. This translates into CASGTGLANEQFF.

The sample holds one count of this clonotype. The chain uses TRBV20-1 and TRBJ2-7, with 9 bases identical to TRBD1. The CDR3 is made up of 14 amino acids. The V gene end was trimmed by 1 base and the J gene end by 4 bases; junction bases not matched to a gene: 5. CDR1 is DFQATT and CDR2 is SNEGSKA in the germline V gene (reference sequence). CDR3 sequence reads: CSARVTGGAYEQYF. The CDR3 region has the DNA TGCAGTGCTAGAGTAACAGGGGGCGCGTACGAGCAGTACTTC.

This clonotype showed up many times. V usage is TRBV20-1 and J usage is TRBJ1-2; 8 positions agree with TRBD1. The CDR3 sequence is 12 residues long. From germline, CDR1 is DFQATT and CDR2 SNEGSKA (reference sequence). J gave up 1 base and V 8 bases, and 3 bases lay outside the gene matches. CDR3 sequence: CSKTGDNYGYTF. The CDR3 coding sequence is TGCAGTAAGACAGGGGATAACTATGGCTACACCTTC.

Many counts were recorded for this clonotype. V and J are TRBV4-3 and TRBJ1-6, with D uncertain. The V end lost 4 bases, the J end lost 9 bases, and 16 bases lay between the germline ends. Germline assignment: CDR1 LGHNA and CDR2 YSLEER. The CDR3 is made up of 15 amino acids. The chain's CDR3 is CASSLEAVNVSPLHF. The CDR3 DNA sequence: TGCGCCAGCAGCCTAGAGGCGGTGAACGTTTCACCCCTCCACTTT.

This clonotype has a handful of counts. V is TRBV4-3 and J is TRBJ1-4; a weak D match, TRBD1 (6 bases). V lost 3 bases and J lost 8, with 13 bases in between. CDR3 length: 14 residues. Germline CDR1 LGHNA, CDR2 YSLEER. CDR3: CASSQTGGREKLFF. The CDR3 nucleotides read TGCGCCAGCAGCCAGACTGGGGGCCGCGAAAAACTGTTTTTT.

This chain connects TRBV2 to TRBJ1-2; D gene uncertain. The V gene lost 0 bases and the J gene lost 8 bases, with 7 bases spanning the gap. The CDR3 extends over 12 amino acids. The V gene's germline CDR1 is SNHLY and CDR2 FYNNEI. The DNA for the CDR3 is TGTGCCAGCAGTGAAGCGCCTAGGGGCTACACCTTC. Translating gives CASSEAPRGYTF.

This clonotype was counted many times. The chain couples TRBV20-1 to TRBJ2-7; D not certain. V was shortened by 6 bases and J by 5 bases, with 11 bases between the two germline ends. Germline loops: CDR1 DFQATT, CDR2 SNEGSKA (reference sequence). This CDR3 is 11 amino acids long. DNA for the CDR3: TGCAGTGCCGGGTGGTTGGACGAGCAGTACTTC. Encoded protein: CSAGWLDEQYF.

This clonotype was observed a few times. The CDR3 DNA sequence: TGTGCCAGCAGCCAAGACGGCAAAGCTAGCGGGAGGGCCAGGGAGCAGTTCTTC. It encodes CASSQDGKASGRAREQFF. This chain uses TRBV3-1 with TRBJ2-1; TRBD2 matches at 12 bases. CDR1 is LGHDT, CDR2 YNNKEL, per germline (reference sequence). With 0 bases clipped from V and 10 bases from J, the junction kept 13 bases outside the gene matches. This CDR3 is built from 18 residues.

The chain employs TRBV6-5 and TRBJ1-6; 9 positions match TRBD1. Germline V CDR1 and CDR2: MNHEY, SVGAGI. V dropped 5 bases and J dropped 7; count of bases not matched to a gene: 3. The CDR3 runs 14 residues. CDR3 region: CASSHGTGNSPLHF. In DNA, the CDR3 is TGTGCCAGCAGTCACGGGACAGGGAATTCACCCCTCCACTTT.

This clonotype was counted between two and nine times. The V call is TRBV19, the J call TRBJ1-2; tentative D call: TRBD1 (5 bases). V shed 4 bases and J shed 2 bases, with 8 bases lying between them. The CDR3 totals 13 residues. Germline V gene data show CDR1 as LNHDA and CDR2 as SQIVND (reference sequence). CDR3 protein: CASSRWGNYGYTF. CDR3 bases: TGTGCCAGTAGTAGGTGGGGGAACTATGGCTACACCTTC. Combining the CDR3 with reference TRBV19 and TRBJ1-2 gives the whole variable domain DGGITQSPKYLFRKEGQNVTLSCEQNLNHDAMYWYRQDPGQGLRLIYYSQIVNDFQKGDIAEGYSVSREKKESFPLTVTSAQKNPTAFYLCASSRWGNYGYTFGSGTRLTVV.

The chain uses TRBV25-1 and TRBJ2-2; a weak D match, TRBD2 (5 bases). This CDR3 is built from 14 residues. V was trimmed by 8 bases and J by 4 bases, leaving 14 bases between them. The germline V gene has CDR1 MGHDK and CDR2 SYGVNS. CDR3 in amino acids: CASSQFEGTGELFF. The CDR3 nucleotides read TGTGCCAGCTCGCAATTCGAGGGCACCGGGGAGCTGTTTTTT.

This clonotype was found many times. This chain uses TRBV14 with TRBJ2-5, with D maybe TRBD1 (5 bases). The CDR3 runs to 15 residues. V was shortened by 2 bases and J by 1 base, with 11 bases between the two germline ends. Germline CDR1 SGHDN, CDR2 FVKESK. The CDR3 here is CASSQSGRGQETQYF. The CDR3 coding sequence is TGTGCCAGCAGCCAAAGTGGAAGGGGCCAAGAGACCCAGTACTTC.

About this clonotype: This sequence may be a read error, since a much larger clone differs from it by one base. The chain has TRBV20-1 and TRBJ2-1; D unresolved. This CDR3 is built from 12 residues. Per the germline V gene, CDR1 is DFQATT and CDR2 is SNEGSKA (reference sequence). With 3 bases removed from V and 10 bases from J, the gap between germline ends came to 13 bases. In DNA, the CDR3 is TGCAGTGCTAGCCAAACGGTGGGCGAGCAGTTCTTC. Amino acid sequence: CSASQTVGEQFF.

A few counts support this clonotype. For the CDR3, the DNA is TGTGCCAGCAGCTTAGAGGCTAGCGGGGGCTCGCAGTATTTT. It yields the protein CASSLEASGGSQYF. The chain couples TRBV11-2 to TRBJ2-3; TRBD2 aligns across 10 bases. This CDR3 is 14 amino acids long. J was trimmed by 10 bases and V by 0 bases; bases with no gene match: 4. The germline V gene encodes CDR1 SGHAT and CDR2 FQNNGV.

This clonotype was counted ten times or more. This sequence joins TRBV7-2 and TRBJ2-7, with D uncertain. Between the trimmed V and J ends, which lost 1 base and 5 bases, there was a span of 9 bases. The CDR3 has 13 residues. Germline V lookup: CDR1 SGHTA, CDR2 FQGNSA. CDR3 residues: CASSLVVRNEQYF. Written as DNA, the CDR3 is TGTGCCAGCAGCTTAGTCGTCAGAAACGAGCAGTACTTC. The full variable domain, in which reference TRBV7-2 and TRBJ2-7 provide the parts outside the CDR3, is GAGVSQSPSNKVTEKGKDVELRCDPISGHTALYWYRQSLGQGLEFLIYFQGNSAPDKSGLPSDRFSAERTGGSVSTLTIQRTQQEDSAVYLCASSLVVRNEQYFGPGTRLTVT.

CDR3 residues: CASSPTGVHGYTF. As DNA, the CDR3 is TGTGCCAGCAGCCCTACAGGGGTCCATGGCTACACCTTC. The V and J genes are TRBV27 and TRBJ1-2; 7 positions match TRBD1. V shed 6 bases and J 6 bases; nucleotides not matched to a gene: 7. In germline, CDR1 is MNHEY, CDR2 SMNVEV (reference sequence). The CDR3 spans 13 residues.

This clonotype was observed many times. Here the CDR3 reads CASSLTFLELGGYGYTF. The CDR3 region has the DNA TGTGCCAGCAGCTTAACATTTCTCGAACTTGGGGGGTATGGCTACACCTTC. The chain joins TRBV11-2 to TRBJ1-2; D perhaps matches TRBD1 (5 bases). Per the germline V gene, CDR1 is SGHAT and CDR2 is FQNNGV. The CDR3 spans 17 residues. With 2 bases removed from V and 5 bases from J, the gap between germline ends came to 21 bases.

Comments on this clonotype: The junction departs from germline at one end; a sequencing error may be responsible. The J gene is TRBJ2-7, the V gene TRBV10-1; no clear D gene. Per the germline V gene, CDR1 is WNHNN and CDR2 is SYGVQD (reference sequence). The CDR3 has 16 amino acids. The chain's CDR3 is CASSSQSAAQTYEQYF. The CDR3 DNA reads TGTGCCAGCAGCAGCCAGTCGGCAGCCCAGACCTACGAGCAGTACTTC.

The V gene is TRBV25-1, the J gene TRBJ2-1; 8 positions match TRBD1. This CDR3 spans 15 amino acids. V lost 8 bases, J lost 2 bases, and 8 bases stayed unmatched. CDR1 is MGHDK and CDR2 is SYGVNS in the germline V gene. The CDR3 sequence: CASVVGTGPYNEQFF. DNA of the CDR3: TGTGCCAGCGTGGTAGGGACAGGTCCCTACAATGAGCAGTTCTTC.

This clonotype turned up a few times. The J gene is TRBJ2-7, the V gene TRBV7-3; 10 bases match TRBD1. Trimming at V came to 1 base and at J to 4 bases, leaving 4 bases not matched to a gene. The length of the CDR3 is 15 residues. From germline, CDR1 is SGHTA and CDR2 FQGTGA. CDR3 residues: CASSLKDRGLYEQYF. The DNA for the CDR3 is TGTGCCAGCAGCTTAAAAGACAGGGGGCTATACGAGCAGTACTTC. Using reference TRBV7-3 and TRBJ2-7 for the parts outside the CDR3, the full variable domain is GAGVSQTPSNKVTEKGKYVELRCDPISGHTALYWYRQSLGQGPEFLIYFQGTGAADDSGLPNDRFFAVRPEGSVSTLKIQRTERGDSAVYLCASSLKDRGLYEQYFGPGTRLTVT.

The chain links TRBV30 to TRBJ1-2; 9 bases line up with TRBD1. Per germline, CDR1 GTSNPN and CDR2 SVGIG (reference sequence). V lost 3 bases to trimming and J lost 4 bases; unmatched junction nucleotides: 3. The CDR3 totals 13 residues. The CDR3 protein is CAWRVTGGYGYTF. For the CDR3, the DNA is TGTGCCTGGAGGGTGACAGGGGGCTATGGCTACACCTTC.

This sequence joins TRBV30 and TRBJ2-2, with 12 bases matching TRBD2. Germline V gene sequence: CDR1 GTSNPN, CDR2 SVGIG (reference sequence). The V segment lost 0 bases and the J segment 6 bases; nucleotides outside the gene matches: 8. The CDR3 is made up of 17 amino acids. The DNA for the CDR3 is TGTGCCTGGAGTGTACTTCGGCTAGCGGGAGGGCCCGGGGAGCTGTTTTTT. As protein: CAWSVLRLAGGPGELFF.

The chain is built from TRBV18 and TRBJ1-2, with a possible D match to TRBD1 (5 bases). The CDR3 is made up of 14 amino acids. Trimming shortened V by 5 bases and J by 6 bases, and 16 bases separated the two germline ends. The V gene's germline CDR1 is KGHSH and CDR2 LQKENI. The CDR3 region has the DNA TGTGCCAGCTCAGTCTCCGGGACTATGGATGGCTACACCTTC. Its translation: CASSVSGTMDGYTF.

The V call is TRBV2, the J call TRBJ1-2; D is uncertain. V was trimmed by 5 bases and J by 6 bases, leaving 13 bases between them. CDR1 is SNHLY, CDR2 FYNNEI, per germline. This CDR3 has 13 residues. The CDR3 bases are TGTGCCAGCAGTCACGAGGCTAGGAATGGCTACACCTTC. Residues: CASSHEARNGYTF.

Points on this clonotype: This may stem from a read error, because a much larger clone lies one nucleotide away. This chain joins TRBV2 and TRBJ2-3, with 9 nucleotides matching TRBD2. CDR1 SNHLY and CDR2 FYNNEI come from the germline V gene. Trimming took 11 bases from V and 0 from J; bases not matched to a gene: 6. The CDR3 runs 14 residues. The CDR3 DNA sequence: TGTGCCGCTGGACTAGCGAGTAGCACAGATACGCAGTATTTT. Protein sequence: CAAGLASSTDTQYF.

This clonotype was seen a few times. This chain uses TRBV20-1 with TRBJ2-7; D is undetermined. CDR1 DFQATT and CDR2 SNEGSKA come from the germline V gene (reference sequence). Trimming took off 4 bases at V and 2 bases at J, with 9 bases between the two ends. This CDR3 region has 12 residues. The CDR3 bases are TGCAGTGCTAAGGCAGGCCCCTACGAGCAGTACTTC. It specifies CSAKAGPYEQYF.